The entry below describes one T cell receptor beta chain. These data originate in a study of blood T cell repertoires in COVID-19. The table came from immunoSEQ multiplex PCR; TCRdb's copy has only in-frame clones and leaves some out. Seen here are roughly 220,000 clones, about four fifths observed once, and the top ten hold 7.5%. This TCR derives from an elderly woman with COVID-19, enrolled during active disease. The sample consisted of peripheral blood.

The CDR3 protein is CASSFRGVVGETQYF. CDR3 in DNA: TGTGCCAGCAGCTTCAGGGGAGTAGTAGGGGAGACCCAGTACTTC. The rearrangement links TRBV7-9 to TRBJ2-5, with D tentatively TRBD1 (6 bases). This CDR3 is 15 amino acids long. With 3 bases removed from V and 5 bases from J, the gap between germline ends came to 16 bases. The germline V gene encodes CDR1 SEHNR and CDR2 FQNEAQ (reference sequence).